This T cell receptor (beta chain) was captured in a study of blood T cell repertoires in COVID-19. Whole-study context: Sources were T cells, B-cell-depleted T cells, or PBMCs; the material itself was cDNA or gDNA.

Here immunoSEQ multiplex PCR was the method, and the copy in TCRdb shows in-frame clones only, minus some. The repertoire consists of 250,000 to 400,000 clones, with around 88% occurring once and the leading ten covering 1.5% to 2%. CDR1 and CDR2 (germline): GTSNPN, SVGIG (reference sequence). The V end lost 1 base, the J end lost 5 bases, and 11 bases lay between the germline ends. The CDR3 spans 13 residues. The TCR originated in a woman between 25 and 40 years old with COVID-19, enrolled during active disease. The sequenced material came from peripheral blood. The V call is TRBV30, the J call TRBJ1-1, with D possibly matching TRBD1 (6 bases). The CDR3 sequence: CAWSEGGLTEAFF. The CDR3 DNA is TGTGCCTGGAGTGAGGGGGGGCTGACTGAAGCTTTCTTT.